One and the same sample provided the 20 T cell receptor beta chains below, sequenced in a study of shared clonotypes between healthy human individuals. Only in-frame clones appear in the TCRdb table, and some are missing; sequencing was by immunoSEQ multiplex PCR. The sample comprises roughly 1,500,000 clones, around 98% of which are singletons, and roughly 0.45% rests with the top ten. The sequencing sample was made of naive CD4+ T cells sorted from blood. Sample subset: CD45RA+ positively selected. The receptors come from a man between 25 and 39 years old in good health.

This rearrangement joins TRBV27 to TRBJ2-2; D may correspond to TRBD1 or TRBD2 (6 bases each). The CDR3 extends over 13 amino acids. CDR1 and CDR2 from the germline V gene are MNHEY and SMNVEV (reference sequence). The germline V and J ends were trimmed by 6 bases and 8 bases, with 13 bases remaining between them. In nucleotides, the CDR3 is TGTGCCAGCAGCGGGGGCCCCAGAGGGGAGCTGTTTTTT. Its protein product is CASSGGPRGELFF.

J is TRBJ2-1 and V is TRBV10-1; 8 nucleotides align to TRBD1. The CDR3 loop spans 18 amino acids. Germline values: CDR1 WNHNN, CDR2 SYGVQD (reference sequence). With V trimmed by 0 bases and J by 5 bases, 12 bases remained unmatched. For the CDR3, the DNA is TGCGCCAGCAGTGAGTCATCGACAGGGGTTCTCCAAAACAATGAGCAGTTCTTC. Protein sequence: CASSESSTGVLQNNEQFF.

V is TRBV9 and J is TRBJ2-7; the match to TRBD1 covers 8 bases. V was clipped by 0 bases and J by 6 bases; unmatched bases: 2. This CDR3 comprises 13 residues. The germline V gene has CDR1 SGDLS and CDR2 YYNGEE. The CDR3 here is CASSVGDRGEQYF. CDR3 DNA: TGTGCCAGCAGCGTAGGAGACAGGGGCGAGCAGTACTTC.

The genes are TRBV4-2 and TRBJ1-1; maybe TRBD1 (5 bases). This CDR3 contains 15 residues. Looked up from germline, CDR1 is LGHNA and CDR2 is YNFKEQ. V lost 0 bases and J 4 bases, leaving 12 bases between the germline ends. CDR3 region: CASSQDLQGGTEAFF. The CDR3 DNA follows: TGTGCCAGCAGCCAAGATCTCCAGGGCGGCACTGAAGCTTTCTTT.

The chain links TRBV4-3 to TRBJ1-2, with a tentative D call TRBD1 (6 bases). The germline V and J ends were trimmed by 1 base and 4 bases, with 10 bases remaining between them. This CDR3 is built from 14 residues. Germline V gene data show CDR1 as LGHNA and CDR2 as YSLEER. The CDR3 DNA reads as TGCGCCAGCAGCCAAGGGACAGCCGTCTATGGCTACACCTTC. Protein product: CASSQGTAVYGYTF.

This chain uses TRBV10-3 with TRBJ2-2; perhaps TRBD2 as D (6 bases). CDR1 is ENHRY, CDR2 SYGVKD, per germline. The germline V and J ends were trimmed by 0 bases and 0 bases, with 14 bases remaining between them. CDR3 length: 18 amino acids. CDR3 sequence (DNA): TGTGCCATCAGTGAGTCTAACCTGGCGGGGACGAACACCGGGGAGCTGTTTTTT. This codes for CAISESNLAGTNTGELFF.

The V and J genes are TRBV9 and TRBJ2-2; D is undetermined. Germline values: CDR1 SGDLS, CDR2 YYNGEE. Between the trimmed V and J ends, which lost 0 bases and 4 bases, there was a span of 13 bases. The CDR3 has 16 residues. This chain's CDR3 is CASSVDGRLGTGELFF. CDR3 coding DNA: TGTGCCAGCAGCGTAGATGGCAGGCTGGGCACCGGGGAGCTGTTTTTT. The full variable domain, rest sourced from reference TRBV9 and TRBJ2-2, is DSGVTQTPKHLITATGQRVTLRCSPRSGDLSVYWYQQSLDQGLQFLIQYYNGEERAKGNILERFSAQQFPDLHSELNLSSLELGDSALYFCASSVDGRLGTGELFFGEGSRLTVL.

The chain couples TRBV19 to TRBJ1-5, with 8 positions matching TRBD1. Trimming cost V 10 bases and J 1 base; bases outside gene matches: 6. Germline V lookup: CDR1 LNHDA, CDR2 SQIVND (reference sequence). CDR3 length equals 14 residues. In DNA, the CDR3 is TGTGCCACTGGACAGGGTCCGAGCAATCAGCCCCAGCATTTT. Its translation: CATGQGPSNQPQHF.

The V call is TRBV10-3, the J call TRBJ2-7; D gene uncertain. The CDR3 has 13 residues. The germline V and J ends were trimmed by 2 bases and 0 bases, with 5 bases remaining between them. Germline V lookup: CDR1 ENHRY, CDR2 SYGVKD. CDR3 sequence reads: CAISEVGSYEQYF. For the CDR3, the DNA is TGTGCCATCAGTGAGGTGGGCTCCTACGAGCAGTACTTC.

The rearrangement joins TRBV27 to TRBJ2-6, with 15 bases that match TRBD2. CDR1 and CDR2 from the germline V gene are MNHEY and SMNVEV (reference sequence). With V trimmed by 6 bases and J by 16 bases, 7 bases remained unmatched. The CDR3 runs 14 residues. In nucleotides, the CDR3 is TGTGCCAGCAGCCCATGGACTAGCGGGAGGGATCTGACTTTC. This sequence encodes CASSPWTSGRDLTF.

The chain has TRBV7-7 and TRBJ2-2; D not resolved. Germline CDR1 is SSHAT and CDR2 is FNYEAQ (reference sequence). The CDR3 is 14 residues long. V gave up 1 base and J gave up 3 bases, with 6 bases separating them. In DNA form, the CDR3 reads TGTGCCAGCAGCTTAGGCACTTACACCGGGGAGCTGTTTTTT. Translation: CASSLGTYTGELFF.

In this sample, this clone turned up once. The CDR3 DNA is TGCGCCAGCAGCTTGGGGGACAGTTGGAGCGGAAACACCATATATTTT. Protein sequence: CASSLGDSWSGNTIYF. The rearrangement links TRBV5-1 to TRBJ1-3, with TRBD1 matching over 7 bases. The CDR3 runs to 16 residues. Germline V gives CDR1 SGHRS, CDR2 YFSETQ. The J segment lost 4 bases and the V segment lost 0 bases, leaving 7 bases of the junction unmatched.

In the case of this clone: Other DNA sequences within the sample encode an identical CDR3. The chain recombines TRBV5-4 with TRBJ2-7; TRBD1 matches 8 bases. In germline, CDR1 is SGHNT, CDR2 YYREEE (reference sequence). The CDR3 length is 14 residues. V lost 1 base, J lost 4 bases, and 4 bases stayed unmatched. CDR3 in DNA: TGTGCCAGCAGCTTGAGGACAGGGAGTTACGAGCAGTACTTC. Its translation: CASSLRTGSYEQYF.

The V gene is TRBV6-5, the J gene TRBJ2-1, with 11 bases lining up with TRBD2. J gave up 8 bases and V 7 bases, and 10 bases lay outside the gene matches. From germline, CDR1 is MNHEY and CDR2 SVGAGI. The CDR3 covers 15 residues. CDR3 coding DNA: TGTGCCAGCACCTTAGCGGGAGGGCCTTGGGATGAGCAGTTCTTC. Translating gives CASTLAGGPWDEQFF.

This chain links TRBV4-3 with TRBJ1-1; 9 positions agree with TRBD1. CDR1 is LGHNA, CDR2 YSLEER, per germline. Trimming cost V 3 bases and J 6 bases; bases outside gene matches: 5. This CDR3 spans 14 amino acids. In nucleotides, the CDR3 is TGCGCCAGCAGCCAGGGACAGGGAAGTTCTGAAGCTTTCTTT. This encodes CASSQGQGSSEAFF.

The chain uses TRBV9 and TRBJ2-2, with 7 bases matching TRBD2. With 4 bases clipped from V and 5 bases from J, the junction kept 8 bases outside the gene matches. Germline V gives CDR1 SGDLS, CDR2 YYNGEE. This CDR3 is built from 15 residues. The CDR3 DNA follows: TGTGCCAGCAGCAGTCATAGCGGGCCGACCGGGGAGCTGTTTTTT. Protein sequence: CASSSHSGPTGELFF.

CDR3 bases: TGTGCCAGCAGTTCCAATCTGAACACTGAAGCTTTCTTT. Its protein product is CASSSNLNTEAFF. The chain carries TRBV28 and TRBJ1-1; unclear D gene. Deletions cut 4 bases from V and 0 bases from J, with 6 bases between. CDR3 length: 13 residues. The germline V gene has CDR1 MDHEN and CDR2 SYDVKM. Together with reference TRBV28 and TRBJ1-1, the CDR3 gives the full variable domain: DVKVTQSSRYLVKRTGEKVFLECVQDMDHENMFWYRQDPGLGLRLIYFSYDVKMKEKGDIPEGYSVSREKKERFSLILESASTNQTSMYLCASSSNLNTEAFFGQGTRLTVV.

The chain combines TRBV15 with TRBJ2-7; 8 nucleotides line up with TRBD1. Germline lookup yields CDR1 LNHNV and CDR2 YYDKDF (reference sequence). This CDR3 is 14 amino acids long. The J segment lost 12 bases and the V segment lost 4 bases, leaving 14 bases of the junction unmatched. The CDR3 loop reads CATSTRTGFSGRYF. CDR3 nucleotides: TGTGCCACCAGCACCCGGACAGGGTTTAGCGGTCGGTACTTC.

This rearrangement joins TRBV19 to TRBJ2-3, with a possible D match to TRBD1 (6 bases). The V gene's germline CDR1 is LNHDA and CDR2 SQIVND (reference sequence). CDR3 length: 13 amino acids. V was cut by 7 bases and J by 2 bases, with 10 bases left in between. CDR3 nucleotide sequence: TGTGCCAGTACCACAGGGCCCACAGATACGCAGTATTTT. The encoded protein is CASTTGPTDTQYF. Full variable domain (remainder filled in from reference TRBV19 and TRBJ2-3): DGGITQSPKYLFRKEGQNVTLSCEQNLNHDAMYWYRQDPGQGLRLIYYSQIVNDFQKGDIAEGYSVSREKKESFPLTVTSAQKNPTAFYLCASTTGPTDTQYFGPGTRLTVL.

This chain joins TRBV28 and TRBJ2-5; 10 positions agree with TRBD1. V shed 5 bases and J 5 bases; nucleotides not matched to a gene: 8. Germline V gene lookup returns CDR1 MDHEN and CDR2 SYDVKM. The CDR3 contains 15 residues. The CDR3 loop is CASSPQGQGRETQYF. DNA of the CDR3: TGTGCCAGCAGTCCACAGGGACAGGGGCGGGAGACCCAGTACTTC.